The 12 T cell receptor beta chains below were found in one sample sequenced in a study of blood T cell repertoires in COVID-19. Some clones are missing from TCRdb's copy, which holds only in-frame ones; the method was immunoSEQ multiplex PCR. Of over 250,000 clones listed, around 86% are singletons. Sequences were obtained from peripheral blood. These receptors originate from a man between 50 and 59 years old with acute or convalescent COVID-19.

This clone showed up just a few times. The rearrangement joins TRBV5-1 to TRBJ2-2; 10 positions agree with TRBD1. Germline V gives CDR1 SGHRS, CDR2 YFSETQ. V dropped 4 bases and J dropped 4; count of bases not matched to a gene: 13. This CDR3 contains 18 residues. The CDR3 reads CASSVMRAGTGVTGELFF. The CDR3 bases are TGCGCCAGCAGCGTTATGCGCGCCGGGACAGGGGTCACCGGGGAGCTGTTTTTT.

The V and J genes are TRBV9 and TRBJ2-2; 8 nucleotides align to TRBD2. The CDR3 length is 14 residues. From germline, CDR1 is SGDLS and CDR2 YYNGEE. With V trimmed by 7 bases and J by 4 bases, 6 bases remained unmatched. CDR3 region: CASRGGPGTGELFF. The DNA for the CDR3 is TGTGCCAGCCGCGGGGGGCCGGGCACCGGGGAGCTGTTTTTT.

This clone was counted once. This CDR3 is CASSPQQGASTGELFF. CDR3 nucleotides: TGTGCCAGCTCACCACAGCAGGGGGCGAGCACCGGGGAGCTGTTTTTT. V gene TRBV18 combines with J gene TRBJ2-2, with 8 bases lining up with TRBD1. The V and J ends lost 1 base and 4 bases, in that order; junction bases with no gene match: 5. The CDR3 loop spans 16 amino acids. The germline V gene has CDR1 KGHSH and CDR2 LQKENI.

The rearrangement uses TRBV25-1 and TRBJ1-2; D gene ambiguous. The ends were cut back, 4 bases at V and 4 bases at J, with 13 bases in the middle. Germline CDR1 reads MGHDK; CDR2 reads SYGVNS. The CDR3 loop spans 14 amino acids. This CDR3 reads CASSGRYGIYGYTF. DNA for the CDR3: TGTGCCAGCAGTGGACGGTACGGGATCTATGGCTACACCTTC.

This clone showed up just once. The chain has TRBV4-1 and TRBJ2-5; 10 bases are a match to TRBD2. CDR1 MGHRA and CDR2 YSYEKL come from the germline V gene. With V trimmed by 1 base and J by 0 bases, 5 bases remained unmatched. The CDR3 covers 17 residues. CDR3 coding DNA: TGCGCCAGCAGCCAAGGGATTAGCGGGGGGAACCAAGAGACCCAGTACTTC. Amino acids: CASSQGISGGNQETQYF.

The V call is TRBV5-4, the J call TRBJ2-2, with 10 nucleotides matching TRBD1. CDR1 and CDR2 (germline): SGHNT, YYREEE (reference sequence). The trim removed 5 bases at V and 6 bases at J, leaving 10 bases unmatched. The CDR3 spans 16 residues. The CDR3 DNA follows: TGTGCCAGCAGGGGACCCGGGACAGGGGTTGCCGGGGAGCTGTTTTTT. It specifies CASRGPGTGVAGELFF.

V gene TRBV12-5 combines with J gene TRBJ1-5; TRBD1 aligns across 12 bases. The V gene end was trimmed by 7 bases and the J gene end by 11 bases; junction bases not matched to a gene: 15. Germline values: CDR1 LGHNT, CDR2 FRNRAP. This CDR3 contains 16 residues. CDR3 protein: CASAQGTRDRGQAQHF. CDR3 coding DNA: TGTGCTAGTGCCCAGGGGACCCGGGACAGGGGGCAGGCCCAGCATTTT.

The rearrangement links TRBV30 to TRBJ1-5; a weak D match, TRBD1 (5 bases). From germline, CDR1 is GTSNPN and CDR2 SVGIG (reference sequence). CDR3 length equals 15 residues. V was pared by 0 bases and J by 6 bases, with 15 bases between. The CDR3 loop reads CAWSVKGMRPQPQHF. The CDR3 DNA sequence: TGTGCCTGGAGTGTTAAGGGGATGCGGCCTCAGCCCCAGCATTTT. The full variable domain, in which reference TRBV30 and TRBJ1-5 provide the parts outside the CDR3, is SQTIHQWPATLVQPVGSPLSLECTVEGTSNPNLYWYRQAAGRGLQLLFYSVGIGQISSEVPQNLSASRPQDRQFILSSKKLLLSDSGFYLCAWSVKGMRPQPQHFGDGTRLSIL.

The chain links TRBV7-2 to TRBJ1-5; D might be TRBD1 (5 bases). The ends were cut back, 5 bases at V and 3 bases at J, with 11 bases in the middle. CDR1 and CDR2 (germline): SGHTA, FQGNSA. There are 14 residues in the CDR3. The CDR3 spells CASSGTPPNQPQHF. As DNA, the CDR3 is TGTGCCAGCAGCGGGACTCCCCCCAATCAGCCCCAGCATTTT. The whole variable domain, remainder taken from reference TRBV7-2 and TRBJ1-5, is GAGVSQSPSNKVTEKGKDVELRCDPISGHTALYWYRQSLGQGLEFLIYFQGNSAPDKSGLPSDRFSAERTGGSVSTLTIQRTQQEDSAVYLCASSGTPPNQPQHFGDGTRLSIL.

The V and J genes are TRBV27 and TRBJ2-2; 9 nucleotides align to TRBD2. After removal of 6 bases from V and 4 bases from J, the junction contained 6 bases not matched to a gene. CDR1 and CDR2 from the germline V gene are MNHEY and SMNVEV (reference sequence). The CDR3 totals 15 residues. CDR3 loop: CASSPLAGPTGELFF. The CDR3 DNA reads TGTGCCAGCAGCCCACTAGCGGGTCCCACCGGGGAGCTGTTTTTT.

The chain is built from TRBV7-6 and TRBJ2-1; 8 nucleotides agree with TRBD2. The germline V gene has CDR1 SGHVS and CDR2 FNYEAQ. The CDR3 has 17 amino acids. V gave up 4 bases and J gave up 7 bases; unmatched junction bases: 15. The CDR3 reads CASSSPGRSGGPNEQFF. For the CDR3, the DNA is TGTGCCAGCAGCTCACCGGGTAGGAGCGGGGGTCCTAATGAGCAGTTCTTC.

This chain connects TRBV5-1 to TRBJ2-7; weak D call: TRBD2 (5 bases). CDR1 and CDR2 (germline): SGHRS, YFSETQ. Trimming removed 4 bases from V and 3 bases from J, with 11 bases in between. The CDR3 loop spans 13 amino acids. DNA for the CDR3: TGCGCCAGCAGCCCTAGCATGGGCTACGAGCAGTACTTC. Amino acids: CASSPSMGYEQYF.